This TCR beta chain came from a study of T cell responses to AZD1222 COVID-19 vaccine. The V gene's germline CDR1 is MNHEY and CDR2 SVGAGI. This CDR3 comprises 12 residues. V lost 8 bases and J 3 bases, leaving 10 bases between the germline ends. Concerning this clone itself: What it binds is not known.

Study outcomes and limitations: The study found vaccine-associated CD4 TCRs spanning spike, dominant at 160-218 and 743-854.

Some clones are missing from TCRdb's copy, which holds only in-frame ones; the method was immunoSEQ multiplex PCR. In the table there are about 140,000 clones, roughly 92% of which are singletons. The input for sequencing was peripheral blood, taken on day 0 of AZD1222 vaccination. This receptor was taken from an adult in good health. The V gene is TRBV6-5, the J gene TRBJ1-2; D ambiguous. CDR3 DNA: TGTGCCAGCTCGGGCCAGCACTATGGCTACACCTTC. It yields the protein CASSGQHYGYTF.